Presented here are 25 T cell receptor beta chains from one specimen sequenced in a study of blood T cell repertoires in COVID-19. Assay used: immunoSEQ multiplex PCR; TCRdb lists only in-frame clones, some missing. The sample lists under 300,000 clones, 82% occurring once. The sequenced material came from peripheral blood. Source of these receptors: a woman older than 75 with active or convalescent COVID-19.

The DNA of the CDR3 is TGTGCCAGCAGCTTAGCTCTCTCCCAAGAGACCCAGTACTTC. Translated: CASSLALSQETQYF. The gene calls are TRBV5-6 and TRBJ2-5; no reliable D call. CDR3 length: 14 amino acids. V was trimmed by 2 bases and J by 1 base, leaving 9 bases between them. Germline values: CDR1 SGHDT, CDR2 YYEEEE.

This chain connects TRBV28 to TRBJ2-5, with a possible D match to TRBD2 (5 bases). V was trimmed by 7 bases and J by 4 bases, leaving 7 bases between them. CDR3 length equals 11 residues. Germline lookup yields CDR1 MDHEN and CDR2 SYDVKM. In DNA, the CDR3 is TGTGCCAGCAACGGAGGAGAGACCCAGTACTTC. It is translated as CASNGGETQYF.

This clone was counted only a few times. This chain connects TRBV7-8 to TRBJ2-4; TRBD1 aligns across 7 bases. The V segment lost 5 bases and the J segment 2 bases; nucleotides outside the gene matches: 6. Germline V gives CDR1 SGHVS, CDR2 FQNEAQ. The CDR3 is 15 residues long. CDR3 sequence reads: CASSLHRGPKNIQYF. In DNA form, the CDR3 reads TGTGCCAGCAGCCTACACAGGGGACCCAAAAACATTCAGTACTTC.

The chain combines TRBV7-9 with TRBJ2-1; a possible D gene is TRBD1 (6 bases). CDR3 length: 15 amino acids. V was cut by 1 base and J by 9 bases, with 16 bases left in between. Germline CDR1 is SEHNR and CDR2 is FQNEAQ (reference sequence). In DNA form, the CDR3 reads TGTGCCAGCAGCTTAGAAGCGGCAGGGGTGGCTGAGCAGTTCTTC. Amino acid sequence: CASSLEAAGVAEQFF.

This chain connects TRBV5-1 to TRBJ1-1; 9 nucleotides align to TRBD1. The V segment lost 4 bases and the J segment 4 bases; nucleotides outside the gene matches: 8. This CDR3 is built from 15 residues. Germline V gives CDR1 SGHRS, CDR2 YFSETQ. CDR3 region: CASSPNRGRGTEAFF. As DNA, the CDR3 is TGCGCCAGCAGCCCGAACAGGGGGCGAGGCACTGAAGCTTTCTTT.

V is TRBV27 and J is TRBJ2-1; TRBD2 aligns across 9 bases. Germline-derived CDR1 and CDR2 are MNHEY and SMNVEV (reference sequence). The CDR3 sequence is 18 residues long. V lost 2 bases and J lost 0; bases outside the gene matches: 8. The CDR3 region is CASSLRGGRAISYNEQFF. The CDR3 DNA sequence: TGTGCCAGCAGTTTACGTGGCGGGAGGGCCATCTCCTACAATGAGCAGTTCTTC.

The genes are TRBV19 and TRBJ2-1, with 7 nucleotides matching TRBD1. This CDR3 contains 16 residues. The V and J ends lost 5 bases and 0 bases, in that order; junction bases with no gene match: 7. Germline CDR1 is LNHDA and CDR2 is SQIVND (reference sequence). The DNA for the CDR3 is TGTGCCAGTAGTTCAGTGACAGGGAGCTCCTACAATGAGCAGTTCTTC. Protein: CASSSVTGSSYNEQFF.

This rearrangement joins TRBV29-1 to TRBJ2-7, with D possibly being TRBD1 (5 bases). Germline V gene data show CDR1 as SQVTM and CDR2 as ANQGSEA. The CDR3 runs 13 residues. V gave up 5 bases and J gave up 2 bases, with 13 bases separating them. The CDR3, as DNA: TGCAGCGTTAGGTCCAGGGAACCCTACGAGCAGTACTTC. It is translated as CSVRSREPYEQYF.

This chain connects TRBV25-1 to TRBJ2-7; tentative D call: TRBD2 (5 bases). The CDR3 is 14 residues long. Germline V CDR1 and CDR2: MGHDK, SYGVNS. V dropped 3 bases and J dropped 1 base, with 10 bases sitting between them. This chain's CDR3 is CASSEVGVSYEQYF. The DNA of the CDR3 is TGTGCCAGCAGTGAGGTCGGGGTTTCCTACGAGCAGTACTTC.

V is TRBV29-1 and J is TRBJ2-5; D may be TRBD1 (7 bases). CDR1 is SQVTM, CDR2 ANQGSEA, per germline. V shed 4 bases and J shed 3 bases, with 12 bases lying between them. This CDR3 is 13 amino acids long. The DNA of the CDR3 is TGCAGCGTTGTCGCCAGGGGGGAAGAGACCCAGTACTTC. It yields the protein CSVVARGEETQYF.

This clone came up a few times. This chain links TRBV6-5 with TRBJ1-5; D uncertain. CDR1 and CDR2 from the germline V gene are MNHEY and SVGAGI. V was shortened by 10 bases and J by 4 bases, with 14 bases between the two germline ends. The CDR3 totals 13 residues. As DNA, the CDR3 is TGTGCCAACGGCGCCGGGTCAAATCAGCCCCAGCATTTT. Translated: CANGAGSNQPQHF.

The rearrangement links TRBV7-9 to TRBJ2-5, with a weak D call TRBD2 (5 bases). V lost 2 bases to trimming and J lost 4 bases, with 11 bases between them. Germline CDR1 is SEHNR and CDR2 is FQNEAQ (reference sequence). The CDR3 contains 14 residues. The CDR3 nucleotides are TGTGCCAGCAGCTTAATCCCTAGCAGAGAGACCCAGTACTTC. It yields the protein CASSLIPSRETQYF. Full variable domain (outside the CDR3, taken from reference TRBV7-9 and TRBJ2-5): DTGVSQNPRHKITKRGQNVTFRCDPISEHNRLYWYRQTLGQGPEFLTYFQNEAQLEKSRLLSDRFSAERPKGSFSTLEIQRTEQGDSAMYLCASSLIPSRETQYFGPGTRLLVL.

The chain couples TRBV28 to TRBJ1-3, with D perhaps matching TRBD1 (5 bases). This CDR3 is 16 amino acids long. V was shortened by 8 bases and J by 0 bases, with 17 bases between the two germline ends. The germline V gene encodes CDR1 MDHEN and CDR2 SYDVKM. CDR3 region: CASLTGGLISGNTIYF. CDR3 sequence (DNA): TGTGCCAGCCTTACCGGGGGACTGATCTCTGGAAACACCATATATTTT.

The rearrangement uses TRBV5-1 and TRBJ2-3; TRBD1 matches 10 bases. The CDR3 runs to 15 residues. The ends lost 4 bases at V and 2 bases at J; junction bases unmatched: 4. From germline, CDR1 is SGHRS and CDR2 YFSETQ. The CDR3 loop is CASSTDRGDTDTQYF. CDR3 in DNA: TGCGCCAGCAGCACGGACAGGGGGGACACAGATACGCAGTATTTT.

This clone was seen repeatedly, ten times or more. The gene calls are TRBV27 and TRBJ2-7, with 8 bases that match TRBD2. Losses at the gene ends were 5 bases for V and 0 bases for J; bases not matched to a gene: 6. The CDR3 consists of 15 residues. Germline lookup yields CDR1 MNHEY and CDR2 SMNVEV (reference sequence). Written as DNA, the CDR3 is TGTGCCAGCAGTCCCACGGGGGGGCACTCCTACGAGCAGTACTTC. Translated: CASSPTGGHSYEQYF.

The chain uses TRBV28 and TRBJ2-2, with D unclear. V lost 1 base and J lost 7, with 4 bases in between. This CDR3 spans 12 amino acids. The germline CDR1 and CDR2 sequences are MDHEN and SYDVKM. In DNA form, the CDR3 reads TGTGCCAGCAGTTTATCCTACGGGGAGCTGTTTTTT. Protein: CASSLSYGELFF. The complete variable domain, with remaining parts taken from reference TRBV28 and TRBJ2-2, reads DVKVTQSSRYLVKRTGEKVFLECVQDMDHENMFWYRQDPGLGLRLIYFSYDVKMKEKGDIPEGYSVSREKKERFSLILESASTNQTSMYLCASSLSYGELFFGEGSRLTVL.

The rearrangement links TRBV5-4 to TRBJ2-1, with 10 bases lining up with TRBD2. This CDR3 contains 16 residues. Trimming took 2 bases from V and 4 from J; bases not matched to a gene: 6. Germline loops: CDR1 SGHNT, CDR2 YYREEE (reference sequence). The CDR3 nucleotides are TGTGCCAGCAGCTTAGCGGGAGGGCCTGAGTACAATGAGCAGTTCTTC. The encoded protein is CASSLAGGPEYNEQFF.

The V gene is TRBV2, the J gene TRBJ1-6, with 8 bases identical to TRBD1. Trimming at V came to 8 bases and at J to 3 bases, leaving 6 bases not matched to a gene. CDR1 is SNHLY and CDR2 is FYNNEI in the germline V gene. This CDR3 is 15 amino acids long. The CDR3 DNA follows: TGTGCCAGCCAGGACAGGGTGTTCTATAATTCACCCCTCCACTTT. Translated: CASQDRVFYNSPLHF. Using reference TRBV2 and TRBJ1-6 for the parts outside the CDR3, the full variable domain is EPEVTQTPSHQVTQMGQEVILRCVPISNHLYFYWYRQILGQKVEFLVSFYNNEISEKSEIFDDQFSVERPDGSNFTLKIRSTKLEDSAMYFCASQDRVFYNSPLHFGNGTRLTVT.

This chain joins TRBV6-1 and TRBJ1-5; perhaps TRBD1 as D (5 bases). V was trimmed by 0 bases and J by 2 bases, leaving 5 bases between them. This CDR3 has 14 amino acids. The germline V gene encodes CDR1 MNHNS and CDR2 SASEGT. CDR3: CASSEAGGNQPQHF. CDR3 in DNA: TGTGCCAGCAGTGAAGCAGGGGGCAATCAGCCCCAGCATTTT.

CDR3 residues: CASSPLMERTEAFF. DNA for the CDR3: TGTGCCAGCAGCCCGTTAATGGAGCGGACTGAAGCTTTCTTT. The chain uses TRBV3-1 (or the pseudogene TRBV3-2) and TRBJ1-1, with D hard to call. There are 14 residues in the CDR3. Germline assignment: CDR1 LGHDT and CDR2 YNNKEL (reference sequence). Trimming pared 4 bases from V and 5 bases from J, leaving 14 bases between.

This clone turned up a few times. This chain links TRBV6-1 with TRBJ1-2; no clear D. This CDR3 spans 12 amino acids. The germline V and J ends were trimmed by 3 bases and 6 bases, with 8 bases remaining between them. From germline, CDR1 is MNHNS and CDR2 SASEGT. CDR3 sequence reads: CASSDRVNGYTF. The CDR3 DNA reads as TGTGCCAGCAGTGATCGGGTCAATGGCTACACCTTC.

The chain links TRBV6-4 to TRBJ1-4; D gene ambiguous. V was clipped by 6 bases and J by 8 bases, with 19 bases between them. This CDR3 has 15 residues. Germline V CDR1 and CDR2: MRHNA, SNTAGT. Written as DNA, the CDR3 is TGTGCCAGCAGGAATCCGGGAGCCGGCTGGGAAAAACTGTTTTTT. It specifies CASRNPGAGWEKLFF.

The chain links TRBV6-6 to TRBJ2-1, with 11 positions matching TRBD2. Germline CDR1 MNHNY, CDR2 SVGAGI (reference sequence). The CDR3 is 14 residues long. The V and J ends lost 6 bases and 7 bases, in that order; junction bases with no gene match: 5. The CDR3 DNA follows: TGTGCCAGCAGCACTAGCGGGAGTTTGAATGAGCAGTTCTTC. It is translated as CASSTSGSLNEQFF.

This clone was detected only a few times. The chain carries TRBV19 and TRBJ1-5; 9 bases agree with TRBD1. Germline loops: CDR1 LNHDA, CDR2 SQIVND (reference sequence). J lost 2 bases, V lost 5 bases, and 4 bases had no gene match. The CDR3 has 15 amino acids. The CDR3 nucleotides read TGTGCCAGTAGTGACAGGGGGTTTCGCAATCAGCCCCAGCATTTT. It specifies CASSDRGFRNQPQHF.

The rearrangement joins TRBV5-5 to TRBJ1-2, with 7 positions matching TRBD1. Germline values: CDR1 SGHKS, CDR2 YYEKEE (reference sequence). This CDR3 is built from 14 residues. J lost 2 bases, V lost 6 bases, and 7 bases had no gene match. CDR3 nucleotide sequence: TGTGCCAGCACGCTACAGGGGCAAAACTATGGCTACACCTTC. Translated, it gives CASTLQGQNYGYTF.